This is a list of T cell receptor beta chains from one sample in a study of T cells after somatic rescue of genetic block. Profiling relied on immunoSEQ multiplex PCR, and the TCRdb table lists in-frame clones only, not all of them. The sample holds 110,000 or so clones, about 90% seen once. Sequencing used peripheral blood mononuclear cells (PBMCs). These receptors were obtained from a woman aged 18-30 years. The CDR3 runs from the conserved cysteine through the conserved F or W. The D gene is left open where the match is weak. The size of a clone is reported for some rows only, either as once, few or many, or as a class for expanded clones.

TRBJ2-1 . . TRBV2 TGTGCCAGCTTACGACGGGGCAATGAGCAGTTCTTC CASLRRGNEQFF
TRBJ2-4 . TRBD1 TRBV6-5 TGTGCCAGCAGTTACTTTCAGGGGGCGCAGGGCATTCAGTACTTC CASSYFQGAQGIQYF
TRBJ2-2 . . TRBV5-4 TGTGCCAGCAGCTCCCCTCAGGTCCTTGGCACCGGGGAGCTGTTTTTT CASSSPQVLGTGELFF
TRBJ1-1 . . TRBV12-5 TGTGCTAGCTCGTGGATGAACACTGAAGCTTTCTTT CASSWMNTEAFF
TRBJ2-7 . TRBD1 TRBV15 TGTGCCACCTCGAACAGGGGGTTAAGCTACGAGCAGTACTTC CATSNRGLSYEQYF
TRBJ1-1 . . TRBV4-1 TGCGCCAGCAGCCAAGGTAGACAGATAACCCTCGTCCCGAACACTGAAGCTTTCTTT CASSQGRQITLVPNTEAFF
TRBJ2-5 . TRBD2 TRBV7-9 TGTGCCAGCAGTCACAGGAGCGGGGGGCCGAGGGAGACCCAGTACTTC CASSHRSGGPRETQYF
TRBJ2-5 . TRBD1 TRBV27 TGTGCCAGCAGAAAACAGGGGGGAGAGGGAGAGACCCAGTACTTC CASRKQGGEGETQYF
TRBJ2-5 . . TRBV30 TGTGCCTGGAGTCTGGGGGGGGGCGGTGAGACCCAGTACTTC CAWSLGGGGETQYF
TRBJ1-2 . . TRBV4-2 TGTGCCAGCAGCCTTGGAGGTCTCGGGGATGGCTACACCTTC CASSLGGLGDGYTF
TRBJ1-1 . TRBD1 TRBV7-9 TGTGCCAGCAGCGACCGGGACAGGGGAGACACTGAAGCTTTCTTT CASSDRDRGDTEAFF
TRBJ2-4 . TRBD1 TRBV28 TGTGCCAGCAGTTTGGGAATACAGGGGGCGCATGACATTCAGTACTTC CASSLGIQGAHDIQYF
TRBJ1-5 . TRBD1 TRBV7-2 TGTGCCAGCAGCCCCGTAACAGGGGGCGGACAGCCCCAGCATTTT CASSPVTGGGQPQHF
TRBJ2-7 . TRBD2 TRBV6-5 TGTGCCAGCAGTCCTCTAGCGGGGGCCGCCTACGAGCAGTACTTC CASSPLAGAAYEQYF
TRBJ1-5 . . TRBV5-6 TGTGCCAGCAGCTTGAGGGTGCCAAATCCCCATCAGCCCCAGCATTTT CASSLRVPNPHQPQHF
TRBJ1-1 . . TRBV9 TGTGCCAGCAGCGTTGAGGCGGTGAACACTGAAGCTTTCTTT CASSVEAVNTEAFF
TRBJ1-1 . . TRBV7-2 TGTGCCAGCAGCTTAGTTAAAGTAGGGACTGAAGCTTTCTTT CASSLVKVGTEAFF
TRBJ2-3 . . TRBV29-1 TGCAGCGCTCCCCGGACAGACACAGATACGCAGTATTTT CSAPRTDTDTQYF
TRBJ1-4 . . TRBV5-5 TGTGCCAGCAGCGCTGGGGGTCGAAATGAAAAACTGTTTTTT CASSAGGRNEKLFF
TRBJ1-4 . . TRBV28 TGTGCCAGCAGTTTGGGCGGCGGACGGCAGGCTAATGAAAAACTGTTTTTT CASSLGGGRQANEKLFF
TRBJ2-3 . TRBD2 TRBV9 TGTGCCAGCAGCGGAACCGGGACTAGCGGGGCCCATGATACGCAGTATTTT CASSGTGTSGAHDTQYF
TRBJ1-2 . TRBD1 TRBV7-8 TGTGCCAGCAGCCCTAGAATCCGCCCGACAGGGGAAGATGGCTACACCTTC CASSPRIRPTGEDGYTF
TRBJ2-1 . TRBD2 TRBV11-3 TGTGCCAGCAGCTTAGCGGGGGGGTACAATGAGCAGTTCTTC CASSLAGGYNEQFF
TRBJ2-7 . TRBD1 TRBV28 TGTGCCAGCAGTCCCGGGACAGGGGAAAACTACGAGCAGTACTTC CASSPGTGENYEQYF
TRBJ2-3 . . TRBV5-6 TGTGCCAGCAGCCACTACCTCAGATACACAGATACGCAGTATTTT CASSHYLRYTDTQYF
TRBJ2-2 . . TRBV7-3 TGTGCCAGCAGCGCGACGGGTAGCGGCGGGGAGCTGTTTTTT CASSATGSGGELFF
TRBJ2-2 many . TRBV6-1 TGTGCCAGCAGTGAACAGGAGGGGGACACCGGGGAGCTGTTTTTT CASSEQEGDTGELFF
TRBJ2-3 once . TRBV7-9 TGTGCCAGCAGCTTAGAGGGCGACGGGGGCGTAACAGATACGCAGTATTTT CASSLEGDGGVTDTQYF
TRBJ2-7 . TRBD1 TRBV7-8 TGTGCCAGCAGCTCAGACGGGGACAGCATCTACGAGCAGTACTTC CASSSDGDSIYEQYF
TRBJ1-1 . TRBD1 TRBV11-2 TGTGCCAGCAGCACCACAGGGGGCACTGAAGCTTTCTTT CASSTTGGTEAFF
TRBJ1-1 . TRBD1 TRBV10-3 TGTGCCATCAGCCGGGACAGGGGATCTGGCACTGAAGCTTTCTTT CAISRDRGSGTEAFF
TRBJ2-2 once TRBD2 TRBV30 TGTGCCTGGAATGGGGAGGGGCCTCAGAACACCGGGGAGCTGTTTTTT CAWNGEGPQNTGELFF
TRBJ2-2 . . TRBV7-9 TGTGCCAGCAGCCCCCGGGGACCTAACACCGGGGAGCTGTTTTTT CASSPRGPNTGELFF
TRBJ2-4 . TRBD2 TRBV5-8 TGTGCCAGCAGCTGGATTATCCGGGGGGAAAACATTCAGTACTTC CASSWIIRGENIQYF
TRBJ2-5 . . TRBV7-6 TGTGCCAGCAGCCCGACAGGACAAGAGACCCAGTACTTC CASSPTGQETQYF